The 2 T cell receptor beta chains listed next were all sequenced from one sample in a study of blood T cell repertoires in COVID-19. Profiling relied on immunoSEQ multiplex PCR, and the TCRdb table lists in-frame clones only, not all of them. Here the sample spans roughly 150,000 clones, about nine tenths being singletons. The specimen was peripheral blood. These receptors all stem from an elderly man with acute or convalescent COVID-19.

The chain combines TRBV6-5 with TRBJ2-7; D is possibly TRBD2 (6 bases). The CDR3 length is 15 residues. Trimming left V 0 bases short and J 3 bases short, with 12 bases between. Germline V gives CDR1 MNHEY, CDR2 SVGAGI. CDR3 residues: CASSYSYGRDYEQYF. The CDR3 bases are TGTGCCAGCAGTTACTCGTACGGGAGAGACTACGAGCAGTACTTC.

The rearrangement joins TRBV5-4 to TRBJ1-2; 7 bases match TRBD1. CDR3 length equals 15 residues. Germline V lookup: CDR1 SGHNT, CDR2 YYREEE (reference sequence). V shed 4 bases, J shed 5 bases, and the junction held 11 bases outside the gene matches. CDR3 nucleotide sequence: TGTGCCAGCAGCGTGGGACAGTACTCCGATTATGGCTACACCTTC. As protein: CASSVGQYSDYGYTF.